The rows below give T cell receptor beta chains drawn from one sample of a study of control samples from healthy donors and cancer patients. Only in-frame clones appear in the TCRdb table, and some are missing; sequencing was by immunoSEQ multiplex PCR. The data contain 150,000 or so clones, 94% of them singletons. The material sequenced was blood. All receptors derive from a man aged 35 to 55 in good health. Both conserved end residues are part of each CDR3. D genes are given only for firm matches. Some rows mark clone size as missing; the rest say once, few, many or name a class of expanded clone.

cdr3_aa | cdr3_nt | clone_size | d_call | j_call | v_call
CASSTGTADYEQYF | TGTGCCAGCAGTACCGGGACAGCAGACTACGAGCAGTACTTC | NA | TRBD1 | TRBJ2-7 | TRBV6-5
CASSLSQGGSEKLFF | TGTGCCAGCAGCTTGTCACAGGGCGGGAGTGAAAAACTGTTTTTT | NA | NA | TRBJ1-4 | TRBV5-6
CASSSTPGHWPEAFF | TGCGCCAGCAGCTCGACGCCGGGGCACTGGCCTGAAGCTTTCTTT | NA | NA | TRBJ1-1 | TRBV5-1
CASSRTGGTGELFF | TGTGCCAGCAGTCGGACAGGGGGGACCGGGGAGCTGTTTTTT | NA | TRBD1 | TRBJ2-2 | TRBV6-5
CARGSQGFSYEQYF | TGTGCCAGGGGGAGTCAGGGTTTCTCCTACGAGCAGTACTTC | NA | NA | TRBJ2-7 | TRBV2
CASSVTRGHTGELFF | TGTGCCAGCAGCGTAACCCGGGGGCACACCGGGGAGCTGTTTTTT | NA | NA | TRBJ2-2 | TRBV9
CASSRQGTDTQYF | TGTGCCAGCTCACGTCAGGGTACGGATACGCAGTATTTT | NA | NA | TRBJ2-3 | TRBV18
CASSRGLAAYNEQFF | TGTGCCAGCAGCCGCGGACTAGCAGCCTACAATGAGCAGTTCTTC | NA | TRBD2 | TRBJ2-1 | TRBV3-1/TRBV3-2
CASSYLTDRNTGELFF | TGTGCCAGCAGTTACTTAACCGACAGGAACACCGGGGAGCTGTTTTTT | NA | NA | TRBJ2-2 | TRBV6-7
CASRLYSNQPQHF | TGTGCCAGTAGGCTTTATAGCAATCAGCCCCAGCATTTT | NA | NA | TRBJ1-5 | TRBV19
CASTTGGTSYEQYF | TGTGCCAGCACCACGGGAGGGACTTCATACGAGCAGTACTTC | NA | TRBD2 | TRBJ2-7 | TRBV28
CASSPLGQGASYNSPLHF | TGTGCCAGCTCACCACTCGGACAGGGGGCATCCTATAATTCACCCCTCCACTTT | NA | TRBD1 | TRBJ1-6 | TRBV18
CASSRSGGANNEQFF | TGTGCCAGCAGCCGAAGCGGGGGGGCCAACAATGAGCAGTTCTTC | NA | TRBD2 | TRBJ2-1 | TRBV27
CASSPGLAGGIFF | TGTGCCAGCAGTCCAGGACTAGCGGGGGGTATATTCTTC | NA | TRBD2 | TRBJ2-1 | TRBV7-2
CAGSVGGSTYEQYF | TGTGCCGGGTCCGTAGGGGGCTCAACCTACGAGCAGTACTTC | once | TRBD1 | TRBJ2-7 | TRBV7-2
CASSGRGWEGTEAFF | TGTGCCAGCAGTGGGCGTGGGTGGGAGGGGACTGAAGCTTTCTTT | NA | NA | TRBJ1-1 | TRBV25-1
CAISESAVGANVLTF | TGTGCCATCAGTGAGTCGGCCGTTGGGGCCAACGTCCTGACTTTC | NA | NA | TRBJ2-6 | TRBV10-3